These T cell receptor beta chains were read from a single sample in a study of vaccination effects on CD4 cells after COVID-19. Profiling relied on immunoSEQ multiplex PCR, and the TCRdb table lists in-frame clones only, not all of them. This sample has about 22,000 clones, with about three quarters found just once. These receptors have no identified antigens. The sample here was CD4+ T cells from PBMCs cultured with HCoV-NL63 spike peptides, taken after COVID-19 vaccination. The receptors come from a human donor who received a COVID-19 vaccine. The CDR3 runs from the conserved cysteine through the conserved F or W. The order of the fields is D gene, clone size, J gene, CDR3 length, V gene, CDR3 protein, CDR3 DNA. The D gene is left open where the match is weak. Clone size is shown for a subset of rows, as once, few, many or a class of expanded clone.

TRBD2	-	TRBJ2-1	19	TRBV18	CASSWERTSGSSHYYEQFF	TGTGCCAGCTCATGGGAACGGACTAGCGGGAGTTCGCATTACTATGAGCAGTTCTTC
-	-	TRBJ2-1	13	TRBV2	CASLGQPYNEQFF	TGTGCCAGCTTGGGGCAGCCTTACAATGAGCAGTTCTTC
TRBD2	few	TRBJ2-3	15	TRBV3-1/TRBV3-2	CASSPLAGGGDTQYF	TGTGCCAGCAGCCCGCTAGCGGGAGGAGGCGATACGCAGTATTTT
-	-	TRBJ1-2	12	TRBV30	CAFSRGFGGYTF	TGTGCTTTCTCCAGGGGTTTCGGTGGCTACACCTTC
-	-	TRBJ1-1	11	TRBV7-9	CASSMNTEAFF	TGTGCCAGCAGCATGAACACTGAAGCTTTCTTT
TRBD2	-	TRBJ2-7	16	TRBV5-1	CASSLGSSGRGYEQYF	TGCGCCAGCAGCTTGGGATCGAGCGGGAGAGGTTACGAGCAGTACTTC
TRBD1	-	TRBJ1-1	15	TRBV4-1	CASSQAKRGRTEAFF	TGCGCCAGCAGCCAAGCAAAAAGGGGGCGAACTGAAGCTTTCTTT
-	few	TRBJ1-1	13	TRBV29-1	CSAEGLMNTEAFF	TGCAGCGCGGAAGGCCTCATGAACACTGAAGCTTTCTTT
-	-	TRBJ1-1	14	TRBV2	CASTITGLNTEAFF	TGTGCCAGTACGATTACAGGGCTGAACACTGAAGCTTTCTTT
-	-	TRBJ1-4	14	TRBV5-1	CASSLNGDNEKLFF	TGCGCCAGCAGCTTGAACGGTGATAATGAAAAACTGTTTTTT
TRBD1	-	TRBJ2-2	14	TRBV6-5	CASNRDRGTGELFF	TGTGCCAGCAACCGGGACAGGGGGACCGGGGAGCTGTTTTTT
-	once	TRBJ2-7	14	TRBV21-1	CASSTKPKGYEQYF	TGTGCCAGCAGCACAAAGCCCAAAGGCTACGAGCAGTACTTC
-	-	TRBJ2-7	12	TRBV6-5	CASSYSRYEQYF	TGTGCCAGCAGTTACTCGCGGTACGAGCAGTACTTC
-	-	TRBJ2-7	15	TRBV6-5	CASTRTFTSSYEQYF	TGTGCCAGCACCAGGACATTCACCAGCTCCTACGAGCAGTACTTC
TRBD1	-	TRBJ1-1	15	TRBV18	CASSPRTGRNTEAFF	TGTGCCAGCTCACCCAGGACAGGGCGGAACACTGAAGCTTTCTTT
-	-	TRBJ2-3	14	TRBV9	CASSAPKSTDTQYF	TGTGCCAGCAGCGCACCAAAAAGCACAGATACGCAGTATTTT
-	-	TRBJ1-1	12	TRBV5-4	CASSWDGTEAFF	TGTGCCAGCAGCTGGGACGGCACTGAAGCTTTCTTT
TRBD1	-	TRBJ1-2	14	TRBV24-1	CATSDTTGRLGYTF	TGTGCCACCAGTGATACGACAGGGCGTTTAGGCTACACCTTC
-	-	TRBJ2-3	15	TRBV6-1	CASSDSGRATDTQYF	TGTGCCAGCAGTGATTCGGGCAGGGCGACAGATACGCAGTATTTT
-	-	TRBJ2-1	14	TRBV6-1	CASKTLSSYNEQFF	TGTGCCAGCAAAACTTTGAGCTCCTACAATGAGCAGTTCTTC
-	-	TRBJ2-7	13	TRBV4-2	CASSQDLGYEQYF	TGTGCCAGCAGCCAAGATTTGGGGTACGAGCAGTACTTC
-	-	TRBJ1-1	15	TRBV6-1	CASSEIEMGITEAFF	TGTGCCAGCAGTGAGATAGAGATGGGGATCACTGAAGCTTTCTTT
-	-	TRBJ1-1	13	TRBV6-5	CASTSPYGPEAFF	TGTGCCAGCACCTCCCCATATGGTCCTGAAGCTTTCTTT
-	-	TRBJ1-5	15	TRBV12-5	CASGLSDYSNQPQHF	TGTGCTAGTGGTTTATCAGATTATAGCAATCAGCCCCAGCATTTT
-	once	TRBJ2-7	15	TRBV19	CASRGVTGRFGEQYF	TGTGCCAGTCGAGGGGTCACAGGGCGCTTCGGCGAGCAGTACTTC
-	-	TRBJ2-7	16	TRBV11-3	CASSLTGSTPSYEQYF	TGTGCCAGCAGCCTTACAGGTTCTACCCCTTCCTACGAGCAGTACTTC
-	few	TRBJ2-7	12	TRBV2	CASSEDDLEQYF	TGTGCCAGCAGTGAAGACGATTTGGAGCAGTACTTC
-	-	TRBJ1-1	12	TRBV15	CATSRASGEAFF	TGTGCCACCAGCAGAGCGAGCGGTGAAGCTTTCTTT
TRBD2	-	TRBJ2-3	15	TRBV19	CASSFGGANTDTQYF	TGTGCCAGTAGTTTCGGGGGGGCGAACACAGATACGCAGTATTTT
-	few	TRBJ1-1	14	TRBV7-9	CASSLGEIFTEAFF	TGTGCCAGCAGCCTAGGTGAGATTTTCACTGAAGCTTTCTTT
TRBD2	-	TRBJ2-1	17	TRBV7-8	CASSSSQGGITYNEQFF	TGTGCCAGCAGCTCGAGCCAGGGAGGGATAACCTACAATGAGCAGTTCTTC
-	-	TRBJ2-1	15	TRBV5-1	CASSRGDAGPNEQFF	TGCGCCAGCAGCCGGGGTGACGCGGGGCCAAATGAGCAGTTCTTC
TRBD1	-	TRBJ1-2	15	TRBV7-6	CASSLGMGQSYGYTF	TGTGCCAGCAGCTTGGGAATGGGACAGAGCTATGGCTACACCTTC
-	-	TRBJ2-5	15	TRBV19	CASSIGTDTKETQYF	TGTGCCAGTAGTATAGGGACAGATACCAAAGAGACCCAGTACTTC
-	-	TRBJ1-2	12	TRBV6-5	CASMEEEYGYTF	TGTGCCAGCATGGAAGAAGAATATGGCTACACCTTC
TRBD2	-	TRBJ2-5	15	TRBV6-1	CASSENGRALGTQYF	TGTGCCAGCAGTGAAAACGGGAGGGCCTTAGGGACCCAGTACTTC
-	large	TRBJ2-5	13	TRBV24-1	CATSDPAGETQYF	TGTGCCACCAGTGATCCTGCCGGAGAGACCCAGTACTTC
-	-	TRBJ1-4	14	TRBV7-8	CASSLGGTDEKLFF	TGTGCCAGCAGCTTAGGGGGGACCGATGAAAAACTGTTTTTT
TRBD1	-	TRBJ2-7	18	TRBV11-2	CASSIKSPFGTAWDEQYF	TGTGCCAGCAGCATTAAGTCGCCGTTCGGGACAGCGTGGGACGAGCAGTACTTC
-	-	TRBJ1-5	15	TRBV15	CATSRVGNSNQPQHF	TGTGCCACCAGCAGAGTAGGAAATAGCAATCAGCCCCAGCATTTT
-	-	TRBJ2-3	17	TRBV6-1	CASSGYVASRRADTQYF	TGTGCCAGCAGTGGTTACGTGGCTAGCCGGAGGGCAGATACGCAGTATTTT
TRBD2	-	TRBJ2-7	15	TRBV3-1/TRBV3-2	CASSPGTSFPYEQYF	TGTGCCAGCAGCCCCGGGACTAGTTTCCCCTACGAGCAGTACTTC
-	-	TRBJ1-6	17	TRBV7-6	CASSLEFRRGHDSPLHF	TGTGCCAGCAGCTTAGAATTTAGGAGAGGGCATGATTCACCCCTCCACTTT
TRBD2	-	TRBJ2-3	16	TRBV27	CASSLLAGEPTDTQYF	TGTGCCAGCAGTTTACTAGCGGGGGAACCCACAGATACGCAGTATTTT
TRBD2	-	TRBJ2-3	15	TRBV10-3	CAMGGTSGGTDTQYF	TGTGCCATGGGAGGGACTAGCGGAGGCACAGATACGCAGTATTTT
-	-	TRBJ1-6	15	TRBV27	CASSLSRQGNSPLHF	TGTGCCAGCAGTTTATCGCGCCAGGGAAATTCACCCCTCCACTTT
-	large	TRBJ1-2	18	TRBV2	CASSDTVRQSIPFYGYTF	TGTGCCAGCAGTGACACCGTAAGACAGAGCATCCCGTTCTATGGCTACACCTTC
TRBD2	-	TRBJ2-7	15	TRBV27	CASSLFAGGIYEQYF	TGTGCCAGCAGTTTATTTGCGGGGGGGATCTACGAGCAGTACTTC
TRBD1	-	TRBJ2-1	12	TRBV10-3	CAITGTGFEQFF	TGTGCCATCACCGGGACAGGTTTTGAGCAGTTCTTC
-	-	TRBJ2-1	14	TRBV2	CALSDRDSYNEQFF	TGTGCCCTCTCCGACAGAGACAGTTACAATGAGCAGTTCTTC
-	few	TRBJ1-2	13	TRBV12-3/TRBV12-4	CASSLAQGLGYTF	TGTGCCAGCAGTTTGGCCCAGGGGCTCGGCTACACCTTC
TRBD2	-	TRBJ2-7	18	TRBV5-1	CASSSTGTSGSSSYEQYF	TGCGCCAGCAGCAGTACCGGGACTAGCGGGAGTAGCTCCTACGAGCAGTACTTC
-	-	TRBJ2-7	12	TRBV3-1/TRBV3-2	CASSQEGARQYF	TGTGCCAGCAGCCAAGAGGGAGCACGGCAGTACTTC